The 28 T cell receptor beta chains given below trace back to one sample, sequenced in a study of T cell responses to AZD1222 COVID-19 vaccine. Assay used: immunoSEQ multiplex PCR; TCRdb lists only in-frame clones, some missing. The sample carries about 150,000 clones, approximately 89% recorded once. This specimen consisted of peripheral blood, obtained 28 days after the second AZD1222 dose. These receptors originate from an adult who received the AZD1222 COVID-19 vaccine.

The count of this clone is one. This sequence joins TRBV9 and TRBJ1-1; D is uncertain. Germline V gene lookup returns CDR1 SGDLS and CDR2 YYNGEE. The V gene lost 3 bases and the J gene lost 1 base, with 10 bases spanning the gap. The CDR3 runs 14 residues. The CDR3 protein is CASSASGGNTEAFF. CDR3 sequence (DNA): TGTGCCAGCAGCGCGAGTGGTGGGAACACTGAAGCTTTCTTT.

The chain links TRBV5-1 to TRBJ1-5; 7 bases map to TRBD1. The germline CDR1 and CDR2 sequences are SGHRS and YFSETQ. This CDR3 has 13 amino acids. The V and J ends lost 0 bases and 6 bases, in that order; junction bases with no gene match: 0. CDR3 sequence (DNA): TGCGCCAGCAGCTTGGCAGGGGGTCAGCCCCAGCATTTT. Translating it yields CASSLAGGQPQHF.

This chain connects TRBV7-8 to TRBJ1-2; no clear D. This CDR3 is built from 13 residues. Germline CDR1 is SGHVS and CDR2 is FQNEAQ. V shed 1 base and J shed 7 bases, with 10 bases lying between them. In DNA form, the CDR3 reads TGTGCCAGCAGCTTAGACCTCGGGAGTGGCTACACCTTC. This gives the protein CASSLDLGSGYTF.

The chain links TRBV6-5 to TRBJ1-2; 7 bases align to TRBD1. The ends lost 6 bases at V and 7 bases at J; junction bases unmatched: 8. Germline-derived CDR1 and CDR2 are MNHEY and SVGAGI. The CDR3 has 13 amino acids. CDR3 sequence reads: CASSRGTDLGYTF. CDR3 nucleotides: TGTGCCAGCAGCCGAGGGACAGACCTTGGCTACACCTTC.

CDR3 in DNA: TGTGCCAGCAGCTTTGACCAGTATAATTCACCCCTCCACTTT. This sequence encodes CASSFDQYNSPLHF. The gene calls are TRBV5-6 and TRBJ1-6, with no clear D. Between the trimmed V and J ends, which lost 2 bases and 4 bases, there was a span of 7 bases. The CDR3 has 14 residues. In germline, CDR1 is SGHDT, CDR2 YYEEEE.

The chain carries TRBV15 and TRBJ2-7, with 10 bases identical to TRBD1. Per germline, CDR1 LNHNV and CDR2 YYDKDF (reference sequence). CDR3 length: 15 residues. J was trimmed by 4 bases and V by 0 bases; bases with no gene match: 3. The CDR3 bases are TGTGCCACCAGCAGAGAATCGGGACAGGGGTACGAGCAGTACTTC. Translating it yields CATSRESGQGYEQYF.

The chain has TRBV11-2 and TRBJ2-3, with 10 bases aligning to TRBD2. Trimming at V came to 4 bases and at J to 3 bases, leaving 10 bases not matched to a gene. The germline CDR1 and CDR2 sequences are SGHAT and FQNNGV. This CDR3 comprises 17 residues. CDR3: CASSSTGTSVRTDTQYF. CDR3 nucleotide sequence: TGTGCCAGCAGCTCCACCGGGACTAGCGTGAGGACAGATACGCAGTATTTT.

This chain uses TRBV13 with TRBJ2-7, with 8 nucleotides matching TRBD2. The CDR3 is 15 amino acids. The germline V gene has CDR1 PRHDT and CDR2 FYEKMQ (reference sequence). Trimming took 0 bases from V and 2 from J; bases not matched to a gene: 3. Written as DNA, the CDR3 is TGTGCCAGCAGCTTAGGTAGAGCGGGAGCCTACGAGCAGTACTTC. Encoded protein: CASSLGRAGAYEQYF.

This clone was found once. This chain joins TRBV29-1 and TRBJ2-1, with TRBD2 as a possible D gene (5 bases). CDR3 size: 12 residues. The V end lost 0 bases, the J end lost 10 bases, and 10 bases lay between the germline ends. Per germline, CDR1 SQVTM and CDR2 ANQGSEA. CDR3 loop: CSVEDSSLEQFF. In nucleotides, the CDR3 is TGCAGCGTTGAAGATTCTAGCTTGGAGCAGTTCTTC.

The rearrangement joins TRBV5-1 to TRBJ2-2, with 7 nucleotides matching TRBD1. J was trimmed by 6 bases and V by 6 bases; bases with no gene match: 14. The length of the CDR3 is 16 residues. Germline-derived CDR1 and CDR2 are SGHRS and YFSETQ. The CDR3 DNA reads as TGCGCCAGCAAAGGTGGGGGCCTGACAGGGTCCGGGGAGCTGTTTTTT. Its translation is CASKGGGLTGSGELFF.

The CDR3 DNA reads TGTGCCAGCAGCCCAGCGGGACAGGGGGTCAAAGAGCAGTACTTC. Its protein product is CASSPAGQGVKEQYF. V usage is TRBV7-9 and J usage is TRBJ2-7, with 11 bases aligning to TRBD1. Germline CDR1 reads SEHNR; CDR2 reads FQNEAQ (reference sequence). This CDR3 contains 15 residues. With 5 bases clipped from V and 7 bases from J, the junction kept 10 bases outside the gene matches.

This chain links TRBV30 with TRBJ2-1; TRBD2 agrees at 7 bases. This CDR3 spans 16 amino acids. The J segment lost 0 bases and the V segment lost 1 base, leaving 6 bases of the junction unmatched. The germline V gene has CDR1 GTSNPN and CDR2 SVGIG (reference sequence). The CDR3 here is CAWSGEGVASYNEQFF. CDR3 DNA sequence: TGTGCCTGGAGTGGGGAGGGCGTAGCCTCCTACAATGAGCAGTTCTTC.

This chain links TRBV13 with TRBJ2-1; tentatively, D is TRBD2 (6 bases). Trimming took off 5 bases at V and 3 bases at J, with 14 bases between the two ends. The CDR3 runs to 15 residues. The germline V gene encodes CDR1 PRHDT and CDR2 FYEKMQ (reference sequence). DNA for the CDR3: TGTGCCAGCAGCCCCTCCTTCGGGAGCTACAATGAGCAGTTCTTC. The encoded protein is CASSPSFGSYNEQFF.

This clone has only a few counts. V gene TRBV5-4 combines with J gene TRBJ2-7; D not resolved. The CDR3 loop spans 16 amino acids. Germline CDR1 and CDR2: SGHNT and YYREEE (reference sequence). Trimming pared 4 bases from V and 3 bases from J, leaving 20 bases between. CDR3 in DNA: TGTGCCAGCAGCCCTAAGGCGGATCAGCGAGACTACGAGCAGTACTTC. Its translation: CASSPKADQRDYEQYF.

This clone is a singleton in its sample. The J gene is TRBJ2-7, the V gene TRBV27; 14 positions match TRBD2. The CDR3 extends over 15 amino acids. The ends lost 6 bases at V and 5 bases at J; junction bases unmatched: 6. CDR1 and CDR2 from the germline V gene are MNHEY and SMNVEV (reference sequence). The CDR3 coding sequence is TGTGCCAGCAGGGCGGGGACTAGCGGGAGCCACGAGCAGTACTTC. The encoded protein is CASRAGTSGSHEQYF.

The chain links TRBV30 to TRBJ2-1; D might be TRBD2 (5 bases). The CDR3 sequence is 14 residues long. Trimming removed 3 bases at V and 2 bases at J, with 11 bases between. Germline V gives CDR1 GTSNPN, CDR2 SVGIG (reference sequence). The CDR3 loop is CAWRPAGPYNEQFF. CDR3 nucleotide sequence: TGTGCCTGGAGGCCCGCGGGCCCCTACAATGAGCAGTTCTTC.

V gene TRBV13 combines with J gene TRBJ1-3; possibly TRBD1 for D (5 bases). CDR3 length: 17 amino acids. Germline-derived CDR1 and CDR2 are PRHDT and FYEKMQ (reference sequence). V lost 3 bases and J lost 0, with 15 bases in between. The CDR3: CASSFWWDATSGNTIYF. CDR3 coding DNA: TGTGCCAGCAGCTTCTGGTGGGACGCGACCTCTGGAAACACCATATATTTT. Complete variable domain (other parts from reference TRBV13 and TRBJ1-3): AAGVIQSPRHLIKEKRETATLKCYPIPRHDTVYWYQQGPGQDPQFLISFYEKMQSDKGSIPDRFSAQQFSDYHSELNMSSLELGDSALYFCASSFWWDATSGNTIYFGEGSWLTVV.

A few counts support this clone. The chain joins TRBV24-1 to TRBJ2-3, with TRBD2 as a possible D gene (6 bases). From germline, CDR1 is KGHDR and CDR2 SFDVKD. This CDR3 has 13 residues. Trimming cost V 6 bases and J 2 bases, with 8 bases left between them. The CDR3 here is CATSLANTDTQYF. The CDR3 nucleotides read TGTGCCACCAGTCTAGCGAACACAGATACGCAGTATTTT.

This chain joins TRBV7-9 and TRBJ2-2, with 7 bases lining up with TRBD1. The CDR3 has 13 amino acids. The germline CDR1 and CDR2 sequences are SEHNR and FQNEAQ (reference sequence). V lost 5 bases, J lost 5 bases, and 2 bases stayed unmatched. The CDR3 spells CASSPTGTGELFF. CDR3 in DNA: TGTGCCAGCAGCCCGACAGGGACCGGGGAGCTGTTTTTT.

This rearrangement joins TRBV4-1 to TRBJ1-1; TRBD1 agrees at 7 bases. Trimming cost V 0 bases and J 3 bases; bases outside gene matches: 1. Germline CDR1 reads MGHRA; CDR2 reads YSYEKL. CDR3 length: 14 amino acids. CDR3 DNA sequence: TGCGCCAGCAGCCAAGACAGGGGGTACACTGAAGCTTTCTTT. It is translated as CASSQDRGYTEAFF.

V gene TRBV24-1 combines with J gene TRBJ2-2; TRBD1 might be the D (6 bases). Between the trimmed V and J ends, which lost 3 bases and 3 bases, there was a span of 19 bases. CDR1 is KGHDR, CDR2 SFDVKD, per germline. The CDR3 runs to 18 residues. Here the CDR3 DNA reads TGTGCCACCAGTGATGTCGCAGGGGCGCGCATGGACACCGGGGAGCTGTTTTTT. Translated, it gives CATSDVAGARMDTGELFF.

The chain has TRBV7-3 and TRBJ1-6, with TRBD1 as a possible D gene (5 bases). V shed 3 bases and J shed 7 bases, with 10 bases lying between them. Germline CDR1 SGHTA, CDR2 FQGTGA. This CDR3 contains 14 residues. The CDR3 sequence is CASSLGEPNSPLHF. In nucleotides, the CDR3 is TGTGCCAGCAGCTTGGGGGAACCAAATTCACCCCTCCACTTT.

Concerning this clone: Lacking the conserved final phenylalanine or tryptophan, this CDR3 likely reflects a read error. No DNA is shown, since the ends of the CDR3 on it are uncertain; the CDR3 is the one TCRdb lists. The chain has TRBV2 and TRBJ1-1. Germline loops: CDR1 SNHLY, CDR2 FYNNEI. The CDR3 is 9 amino acids long, termini counted. This chain's CDR3 is CASSQEALL.

The chain links TRBV4-2 to TRBJ1-6; no reliable D call. CDR1 and CDR2 from the germline V gene are LGHNA and YNFKEQ. V gave up 0 bases and J gave up 0 bases, with 6 bases separating them. The CDR3 has 16 residues. For the CDR3, the DNA is TGTGCCAGCAGCCAAGACGGCAGCTCCTATAATTCACCCCTCCACTTT. Translating it yields CASSQDGSSYNSPLHF.

This chain uses TRBV4-3 with TRBJ1-1; D is uncertain. With 0 bases removed from V and 4 bases from J, the gap between germline ends came to 9 bases. CDR3 length: 14 residues. Looked up from germline, CDR1 is LGHNA and CDR2 is YSLEER. CDR3 nucleotide sequence: TGCGCCAGCAGCCAAGAGAGATGGAGCACTGAAGCTTTCTTT. Residues: CASSQERWSTEAFF.

V usage is TRBV9 and J usage is TRBJ1-4; D uncertain. CDR1 and CDR2 (germline): SGDLS, YYNGEE. V lost 0 bases and J lost 1, with 1 base in between. The CDR3 is 13 amino acids. CDR3 coding DNA: TGTGCCAGCAGCGTAGGAACTAATGAAAAACTGTTTTTT. The encoded protein is CASSVGTNEKLFF.

This chain links TRBV30 with TRBJ1-1; D is possibly TRBD1 (5 bases). Trimming stripped 5 bases from V and 0 bases from J, with 7 bases between. Germline V lookup: CDR1 GTSNPN, CDR2 SVGIG (reference sequence). The CDR3 totals 12 residues. Here the CDR3 reads CAWGGMNTEAFF. CDR3 nucleotides: TGTGCCTGGGGGGGGATGAACACTGAAGCTTTCTTT.

This clone was observed a single time. The rearrangement uses TRBV12-5 and TRBJ1-2; D remains ambiguous. The V gene lost 7 bases and the J gene lost 8 bases, with 20 bases spanning the gap. The CDR3 totals 14 residues. The germline V gene has CDR1 LGHNT and CDR2 FRNRAP. The CDR3 DNA is TGTGCTAGTGCCTCTAACGGTGAAGGGAGCGGCTACACCTTC. Its protein product is CASASNGEGSGYTF.